A selection of T cell receptor beta chains follows, all from one sample in a study of blood T cell repertoires in COVID-19. Profiling relied on immunoSEQ multiplex PCR, and the TCRdb table lists in-frame clones only, not all of them. The sample lists 95,000 to 100,000 clones, 65% to 85% seen once, with approximately 11% in the top ten. Material for sequencing was peripheral blood. These receptors were taken from a woman older than 75 with acute or convalescent COVID-19. Both conserved end residues are part of each CDR3. A D gene is named only where the DNA matches it firmly. Some rows mark clone size as missing; the rest say once, few, many or name a class of expanded clone.

d_gene | j_gene | v_gene | abundance | CDR3aa | CDR3nt
NA | TRBJ1-1 | TRBV19 | NA | CASSRNGQTNTEAFF | TGTGCCAGTAGTAGAAACGGACAGACGAACACTGAAGCTTTCTTT
NA | TRBJ2-3 | TRBV30 | NA | CAWRSGSDTQYF | TGTGCCTGGAGATCCGGTTCAGATACGCAGTATTTT
NA | TRBJ1-5 | TRBV2 | NA | CASSGQLQTNQPQHF | TGTGCCAGCAGTGGTCAACTCCAGACTAATCAGCCCCAGCATTTT
NA | TRBJ2-3 | TRBV20-1 | NA | CSAGTDTQYF | TGCAGTGCCGGCACAGATACGCAGTATTTT
NA | TRBJ2-3 | TRBV30 | NA | CASIRESTDTQYF | TGTGCCTCCATACGGGAGAGCACAGATACGCAGTATTTT
TRBD1 | TRBJ1-2 | TRBV6-1 | NA | CASSEGGYRGRVYGYTF | TGTGCCAGCAGTGAGGGAGGGTACAGGGGGCGCGTCTATGGCTACACCTTC
NA | TRBJ1-1 | TRBV5-1 | NA | CASSFFGEANTEAFF | TGCGCCAGCAGCTTTTTTGGGGAGGCGAACACTGAAGCTTTCTTT
NA | TRBJ1-2 | TRBV11-2 | NA | CASSSSGPNYGYTF | TGTGCCAGCAGCTCCTCAGGGCCTAACTATGGCTACACCTTC
TRBD1 | TRBJ1-3 | TRBV18 | NA | CASSTGSGNTIYF | TGTGCCAGCTCGACAGGGTCGGGAAACACCATATATTTT
NA | TRBJ2-5 | TRBV12-3/TRBV12-4 | once | CASSLLSRETQYF | TGTGCCAGCAGTTTACTCTCGCGAGAGACCCAGTACTTC
TRBD1 | TRBJ1-5 | TRBV28 | once | CASREGAGNQPQHF | TGTGCCAGCAGGGAGGGGGCCGGCAATCAGCCCCAGCATTTT
NA | TRBJ2-5 | TRBV11-1 | NA | CASSLEAGHTQETQYF | TGTGCCAGCAGTCTTGAGGCGGGGCATACCCAAGAGACCCAGTACTTC
TRBD1 | TRBJ1-5 | TRBV6-6 | NA | CASTSGYRGPDQPQHF | TGTGCCAGCACCTCAGGATACAGGGGGCCCGATCAGCCCCAGCATTTT
TRBD1 | TRBJ1-4 | TRBV5-6 | once | CASSLQGASSKLFF | TGTGCCAGCAGCTTGCAGGGGGCGTCCTCAAAACTGTTTTTT
TRBD1 | TRBJ1-1 | TRBV4-1 | once | CASSQGQDRGNTEAFF | TGCGCCAGCAGCCAAGGGCAGGACAGGGGTAACACTGAAGCTTTCTTT
TRBD1 | TRBJ2-4 | TRBV7-2 | NA | CASSLYRGRKNIQYF | TGTGCCAGCAGCTTATACAGGGGGCGTAAAAACATTCAGTACTTC
NA | TRBJ1-5 | TRBV7-2 | NA | CASSLWAEQNQPQHF | TGTGCCAGCAGCTTATGGGCAGAGCAAAATCAGCCCCAGCATTTT
NA | TRBJ1-1 | TRBV18 | NA | CASSRQGKNTEAFF | TGTGCCAGCTCACGGCAGGGGAAGAACACTGAAGCTTTCTTT
NA | TRBJ1-5 | TRBV23-1 | NA | CASRGLINQPQHF | TGCGCCAGCAGGGGACTGATCAATCAGCCCCAGCATTTT
TRBD1 | TRBJ2-7 | TRBV29-1 | NA | CSVGTGGREQYF | TGCAGCGTTGGAACAGGGGGAAGGGAGCAGTACTTC
NA | TRBJ2-5 | TRBV2 | NA | CASSAGGWETQYF | TGTGCCAGCAGTGCGGGGGGCTGGGAGACCCAGTACTTC
NA | TRBJ1-5 | TRBV18 | NA | CASSPPRGGGNQPQHF | TGTGCCAGCTCACCCCCCCGGGGGGGCGGCAATCAGCCCCAGCATTTT
TRBD1 | TRBJ1-2 | TRBV28 | NA | CASGPPTTGGSYGYTF | TGTGCCAGCGGGCCCCCGACGACAGGGGGCTCCTATGGCTACACCTTC
TRBD1 | TRBJ2-1 | TRBV5-4 | NA | CASSSPVGTGYNEQFF | TGTGCCAGCAGCTCACCAGTTGGGACAGGTTACAATGAGCAGTTCTTC
TRBD1 | TRBJ1-5 | TRBV18 | NA | CASSLDRGTSNQPQHF | TGTGCCAGCTCACTTGACAGGGGTACTAGCAATCAGCCCCAGCATTTT
NA | TRBJ1-2 | TRBV2 | NA | CASSPSLEGYGYTF | TGTGCCAGCAGTCCGTCTCTTGAGGGCTATGGCTACACCTTC
NA | TRBJ2-2 | TRBV10-3 | NA | CAIRQMNTGELFF | TGTGCCATCAGACAGATGAACACCGGGGAGCTGTTTTTT
NA | TRBJ1-3 | TRBV7-9 | NA | CASSLASSGNTIYF | TGTGCCAGCAGCTTAGCCAGCTCTGGAAACACCATATATTTT
NA | TRBJ1-1 | TRBV5-1 | few | CATRGGGTEAFF | TGCGCCACCAGAGGGGGTGGCACTGAAGCTTTCTTT
NA | TRBJ1-2 | TRBV28 | few | CASSLSPGMFDGYTF | TGTGCCAGCAGTTTATCCCCCGGTATGTTCGATGGCTACACCTTC
NA | TRBJ1-6 | TRBV2 | NA | CASSDPDSPLHF | TGTGCCAGCAGTGACCCCGATTCACCCCTCCACTTT
TRBD1 | TRBJ1-5 | TRBV28 | NA | CASRRTGLDNQPQHF | TGTGCCAGCAGGCGGACAGGGCTAGACAATCAGCCCCAGCATTTT
NA | TRBJ2-1 | TRBV5-4 | few | CASSHSTVSYNEQFF | TGTGCCAGCAGCCATTCGACAGTCTCCTACAATGAGCAGTTCTTC
NA | TRBJ1-4 | TRBV2 | NA | CASRSMSNEKLFF | TGTGCCAGCAGATCCATGAGTAATGAAAAACTGTTTTTT
TRBD1 | TRBJ1-5 | TRBV19 | few | CASTSRGGNQPQHF | TGTGCCAGTACCTCCAGGGGGGGCAATCAGCCCCAGCATTTT
TRBD1 | TRBJ2-5 | TRBV18 | few | CASSPRTGREETQYF | TGTGCCAGCTCCCCTCGGACAGGGCGGGAAGAGACCCAGTACTTC
NA | TRBJ2-1 | TRBV18 | NA | CASSPPQRSGDEQFF | TGTGCCAGCTCACCACCGCAGCGGTCAGGCGATGAGCAGTTCTTC
NA | TRBJ1-6 | TRBV28 | NA | CASSSQKTVSPLHF | TGTGCCAGCAGTTCCCAGAAGACAGTCTCGCCCCTCCACTTT
NA | TRBJ2-7 | TRBV4-3 | NA | CASSQGRGRGEQYF | TGCGCCAGCAGCCAAGGTCGGGGTCGGGGCGAGCAGTACTTC
TRBD2 | TRBJ2-1 | TRBV5-1 | NA | CASRPSGSYNEQFF | TGCGCCAGCCGACCTAGCGGATCTTACAATGAGCAGTTCTTC
TRBD1 | TRBJ1-2 | TRBV11-2 | NA | CASSNLRTGLYGYTF | TGTGCCAGCAGCAACCTAAGGACAGGATTATATGGCTACACCTTC
TRBD1 | TRBJ2-1 | TRBV6-5 | NA | CASSYGQGALNEQFF | TGTGCCAGCAGTTACGGGCAGGGGGCGCTCAATGAGCAGTTCTTC
TRBD1 | TRBJ1-5 | TRBV15 | NA | CATSRVEGARGQPQHF | TGTGCCACCAGCAGAGTGGAGGGGGCAAGGGGTCAGCCCCAGCATTTT
NA | TRBJ1-2 | TRBV24-1 | once | CATSDGQRRGGYTF | TGTGCCACCAGTGACGGACAGCGGCGGGGGGGCTACACCTTC
TRBD1 | TRBJ1-6 | TRBV28 | NA | CASSSGQGLVVPLHF | TGTGCCAGCAGTTCCGGACAGGGCCTTGTAGTTCCCCTCCACTTT
NA | TRBJ2-2 | TRBV29-1 | once | CSGNRVTGELFF | TGCAGCGGGAACAGGGTTACCGGGGAGCTGTTTTTT
TRBD1 | TRBJ1-6 | TRBV10-3 | NA | CAISAGQGDNSPLHF | TGTGCCATCAGTGCAGGACAGGGCGATAATTCACCCCTCCACTTT
NA | TRBJ1-4 | TRBV6-7 | NA | CASSYWGGEEDEKLFF | TGTGCCAGCAGTTACTGGGGGGGGGAGGAGGATGAAAAACTGTTTTTT
NA | TRBJ1-6 | TRBV3-1/TRBV3-2 | NA | CASSQDGSSYNSPLHF | TGTGCCAGCAGCCAAGACGGGAGCTCCTATAATTCACCCCTCCACTTT
NA | TRBJ1-2 | TRBV19 | NA | CASSTGTTNYGYTF | TGTGCCAGTAGTACGGGGACTACTAACTATGGCTACACCTTC
NA | TRBJ2-1 | TRBV7-9 | NA | CASSRLGGPAGDEQFF | TGTGCCAGCAGCCGCCTGGGGGGGCCAGCCGGGGATGAGCAGTTCTTC
NA | TRBJ2-5 | TRBV20-1 | NA | CRGAGGSVQYF | TGCAGGGGGGCCGGAGGATCGGTCCAGTACTTC
NA | TRBJ1-2 | TRBV12-3/TRBV12-4 | NA | CASSPGTSYGYTF | TGTGCCAGCAGTCCCGGGACTTCCTATGGCTACACCTTC
TRBD1 | TRBJ1-1 | TRBV5-4 | NA | CASSPGGQGPVTEAFF | TGTGCCAGCAGCCCGGGGGGACAGGGGCCGGTCACTGAAGCTTTCTTT